The clone carrying this TCR beta chain came up a few times. Antigen unknown. This sample is drawn from a study of T cell responses to AZD1222 COVID-19 vaccine. CDR1 is SEHNR, CDR2 FQNEAQ, per germline (reference sequence). This CDR3 is 10 amino acids long. V was pared by 9 bases and J by 4 bases, with 6 bases between. Study findings and constraints: Repertoires were collected only later (after the peak T cell response had occurred). Among AZD1222 vaccinees, only five to seven were seropositive at baseline. With dominance at 160-218 and 743-854, vaccine-associated CD4 TCRs spanned spike. Donors skewed white British and female; clonal diversity was possibly underestimated.

The method was immunoSEQ multiplex PCR; TCRdb's version includes in-frame clones alone and lacks a portion of them. Among about 120,000 clones listed, roughly 87% were seen once. The chain joins TRBV7-9 to TRBJ1-1; the D gene is possibly TRBD1 (5 bases). This clonotype was obtained from an adult in good health. The sample in question was peripheral blood, obtained on day 0 of MenACWY control vaccination. CDR3 sequence (DNA): TGTGCCAGTGGGGGCACTGAAGCTTTCTTT. It yields the protein CASGGTEAFF.